The following is a TCR beta chain sequence with its context. Its antigen is currently unknown. The data belong to a study of T cell responses to AZD1222 COVID-19 vaccine. Overall study results and limits: Nearly half of spike-specific TCRs reportedly go after variant regions that carry no mutations.

Sequenced by immunoSEQ multiplex PCR; TCRdb stores in-frame clones only, minus some. Of approximately 150,000 clones detected, about 93% appear once; the ten largest clones hold approximately 5.4%. Germline V gives CDR1 MGHRA, CDR2 YSYEKL. This CDR3 spans 15 amino acids. The J segment lost 6 bases and the V segment lost 6 bases, leaving 10 bases of the junction unmatched. The sample consisted of peripheral blood, taken on day 0 of AZD1222 vaccination. This receptor was taken from an adult in good health. This chain connects TRBV4-1 to TRBJ2-7; the match to TRBD1 covers 11 bases. In DNA form, the CDR3 reads TGCGCCAGCAGTGTCCAGGGACAGGGGGTCGGCGAGCAGTACTTC. This gives the protein CASSVQGQGVGEQYF.